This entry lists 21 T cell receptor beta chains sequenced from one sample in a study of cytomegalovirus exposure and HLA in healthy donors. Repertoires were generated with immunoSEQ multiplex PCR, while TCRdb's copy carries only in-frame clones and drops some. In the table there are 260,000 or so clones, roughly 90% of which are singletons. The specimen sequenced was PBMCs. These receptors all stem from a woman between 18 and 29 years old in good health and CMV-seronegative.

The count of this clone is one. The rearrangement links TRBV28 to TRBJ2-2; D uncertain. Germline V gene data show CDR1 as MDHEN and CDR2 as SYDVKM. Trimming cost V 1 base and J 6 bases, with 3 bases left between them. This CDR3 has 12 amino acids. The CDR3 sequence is CASSLFSGELFF. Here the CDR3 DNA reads TGTGCCAGCAGTTTATTCTCCGGGGAGCTGTTTTTT.

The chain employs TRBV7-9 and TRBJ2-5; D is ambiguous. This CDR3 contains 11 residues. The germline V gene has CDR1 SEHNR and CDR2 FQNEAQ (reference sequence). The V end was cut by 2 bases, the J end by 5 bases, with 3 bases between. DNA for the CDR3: TGTGCCAGCAGCTTACAGGAGACCCAGTACTTC. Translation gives CASSLQETQYF.

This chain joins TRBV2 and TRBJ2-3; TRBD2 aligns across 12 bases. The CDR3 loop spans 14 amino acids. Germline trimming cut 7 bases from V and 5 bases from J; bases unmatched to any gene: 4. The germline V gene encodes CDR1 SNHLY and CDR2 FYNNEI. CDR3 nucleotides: TGTGCCAGCACCTCTAGCGGGAGGGTAGATACGCAGTATTTT. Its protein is CASTSSGRVDTQYF.

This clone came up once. The CDR3 sequence: CASTKQGWSSYEQYF. The CDR3 region has the DNA TGTGCCAGCACAAAACAGGGTTGGAGCTCCTACGAGCAGTACTTC. The chain joins TRBV5-8 to TRBJ2-7; tentative D call: TRBD1 (6 bases). Germline V lookup: CDR1 SGHTS, CDR2 YDEGEE. The CDR3 is made up of 15 amino acids. V lost 6 bases, J lost 0 bases, and 16 bases lay in between.

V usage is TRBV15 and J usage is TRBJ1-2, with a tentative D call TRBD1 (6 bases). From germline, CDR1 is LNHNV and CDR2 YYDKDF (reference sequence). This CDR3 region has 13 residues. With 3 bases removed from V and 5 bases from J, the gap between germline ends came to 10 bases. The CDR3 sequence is CATSSDRKYGYTF. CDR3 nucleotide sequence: TGTGCCACCAGCAGTGACAGGAAGTATGGCTACACCTTC.

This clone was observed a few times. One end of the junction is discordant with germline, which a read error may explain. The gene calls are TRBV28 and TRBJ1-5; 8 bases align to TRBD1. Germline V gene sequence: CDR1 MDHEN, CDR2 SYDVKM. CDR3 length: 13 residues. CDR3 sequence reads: CAGTSGGNQPQHF. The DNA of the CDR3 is TGTGCCGGGACCTCAGGGGGCAACCAGCCCCAGCATTTT.

CDR3 loop: CASTGQGQGYEKLFF. The CDR3 nucleotides are TGTGCCAGCACCGGTCAGGGACAGGGCTATGAAAAACTGTTTTTT. The V call is TRBV2, the J call TRBJ1-4, with 9 bases lining up with TRBD1. J was trimmed by 6 bases and V by 7 bases; bases with no gene match: 9. The germline CDR1 and CDR2 sequences are SNHLY and FYNNEI. The CDR3 spans 15 residues.

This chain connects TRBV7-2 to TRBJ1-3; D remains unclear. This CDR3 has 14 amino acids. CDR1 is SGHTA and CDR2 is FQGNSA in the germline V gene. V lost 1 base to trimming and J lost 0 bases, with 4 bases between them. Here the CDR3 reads CASSLGSSGNTIYF. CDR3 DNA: TGTGCCAGCAGCTTAGGCAGCTCTGGAAACACCATATATTTT.

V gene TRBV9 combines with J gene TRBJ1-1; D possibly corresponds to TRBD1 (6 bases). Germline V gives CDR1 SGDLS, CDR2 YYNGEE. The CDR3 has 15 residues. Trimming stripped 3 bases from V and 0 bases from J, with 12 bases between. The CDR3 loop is CASSAPGDVNTEAFF. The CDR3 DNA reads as TGTGCCAGCAGCGCCCCAGGGGACGTGAACACTGAAGCTTTCTTT. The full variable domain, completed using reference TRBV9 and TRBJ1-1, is DSGVTQTPKHLITATGQRVTLRCSPRSGDLSVYWYQQSLDQGLQFLIQYYNGEERAKGNILERFSAQQFPDLHSELNLSSLELGDSALYFCASSAPGDVNTEAFFGQGTRLTVV.

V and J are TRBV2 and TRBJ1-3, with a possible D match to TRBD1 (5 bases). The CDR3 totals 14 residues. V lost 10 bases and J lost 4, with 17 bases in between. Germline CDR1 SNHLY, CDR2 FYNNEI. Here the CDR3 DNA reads TGTGCCACCTTGGGGACGGGACTAGGAAACACCATATATTTT. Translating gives CATLGTGLGNTIYF.

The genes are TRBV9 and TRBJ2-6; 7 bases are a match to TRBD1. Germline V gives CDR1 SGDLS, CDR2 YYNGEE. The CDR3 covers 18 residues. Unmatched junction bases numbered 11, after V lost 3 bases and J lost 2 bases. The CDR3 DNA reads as TGTGCCAGCAGCGCCGTAGGGACAGTGCGAACTGGGGCCAACGTCCTGACTTTC. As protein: CASSAVGTVRTGANVLTF.

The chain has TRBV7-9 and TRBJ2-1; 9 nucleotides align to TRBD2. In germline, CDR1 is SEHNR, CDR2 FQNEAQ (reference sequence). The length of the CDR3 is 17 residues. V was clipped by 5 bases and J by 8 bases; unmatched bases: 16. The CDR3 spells CASSADWLAGLQDEQFF. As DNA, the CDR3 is TGTGCCAGCAGCGCGGACTGGCTAGCGGGACTTCAGGATGAGCAGTTCTTC.

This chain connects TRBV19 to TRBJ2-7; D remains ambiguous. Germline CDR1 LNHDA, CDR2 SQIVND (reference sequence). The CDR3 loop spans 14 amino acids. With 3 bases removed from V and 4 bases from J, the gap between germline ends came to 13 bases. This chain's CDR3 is CASSISVGAYEQYF. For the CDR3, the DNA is TGTGCCAGTAGTATCTCCGTAGGAGCTTACGAGCAGTACTTC. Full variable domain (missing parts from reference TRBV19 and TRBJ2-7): DGGITQSPKYLFRKEGQNVTLSCEQNLNHDAMYWYRQDPGQGLRLIYYSQIVNDFQKGDIAEGYSVSREKKESFPLTVTSAQKNPTAFYLCASSISVGAYEQYFGPGTRLTVT.

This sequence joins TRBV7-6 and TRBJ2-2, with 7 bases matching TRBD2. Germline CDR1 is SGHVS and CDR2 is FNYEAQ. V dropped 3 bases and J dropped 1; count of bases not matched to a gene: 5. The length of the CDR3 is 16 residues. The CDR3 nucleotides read TGTGCCAGCAGCTTTGGGAAGCGGGGGAACACCGGGGAGCTGTTTTTT. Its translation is CASSFGKRGNTGELFF.

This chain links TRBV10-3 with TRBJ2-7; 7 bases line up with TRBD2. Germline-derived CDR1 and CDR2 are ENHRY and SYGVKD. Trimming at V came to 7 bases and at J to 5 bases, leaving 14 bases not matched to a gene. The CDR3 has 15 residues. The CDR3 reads CAINFRGGVQNEQYF. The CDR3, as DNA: TGTGCCATCAATTTTAGGGGAGGGGTTCAGAACGAGCAGTACTTC.

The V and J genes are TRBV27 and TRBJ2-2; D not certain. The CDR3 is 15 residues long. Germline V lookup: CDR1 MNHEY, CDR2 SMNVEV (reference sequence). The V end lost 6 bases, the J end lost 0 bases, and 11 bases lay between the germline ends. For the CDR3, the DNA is TGTGCCAGCAGCAAGACAAGAACGAACACCGGGGAGCTGTTTTTT. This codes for CASSKTRTNTGELFF.

CDR3 DNA sequence: TGCGCCAGCAGCACTGCAGGACAGGGGGGCGCTACTCGATACAATGAGCAGTTCTTC. Its protein product is CASSTAGQGGATRYNEQFF. This chain uses TRBV5-1 with TRBJ2-1, with 10 nucleotides matching TRBD1. Germline loops: CDR1 SGHRS, CDR2 YFSETQ. V lost 4 bases, J lost 4 bases, and 17 bases stayed unmatched. The CDR3 spans 19 residues.

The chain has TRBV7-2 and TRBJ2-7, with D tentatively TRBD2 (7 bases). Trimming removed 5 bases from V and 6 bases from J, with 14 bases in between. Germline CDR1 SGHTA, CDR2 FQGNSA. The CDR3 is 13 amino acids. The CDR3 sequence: CASSRRGASEQYF. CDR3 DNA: TGTGCCAGCAGCCGACGGGGGGCAAGCGAGCAGTACTTC. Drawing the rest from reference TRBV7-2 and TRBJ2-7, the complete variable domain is GAGVSQSPSNKVTEKGKDVELRCDPISGHTALYWYRQSLGQGLEFLIYFQGNSAPDKSGLPSDRFSAERTGGSVSTLTIQRTQQEDSAVYLCASSRRGASEQYFGPGTRLTVT.

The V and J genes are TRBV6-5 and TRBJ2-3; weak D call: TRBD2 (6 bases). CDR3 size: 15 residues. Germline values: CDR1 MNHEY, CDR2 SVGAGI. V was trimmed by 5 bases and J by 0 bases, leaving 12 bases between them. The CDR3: CASSPSGASTDTQYF. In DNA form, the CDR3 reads TGTGCCAGCAGTCCATCGGGAGCTAGCACAGATACGCAGTATTTT.

CDR3: CASSGKPGTVPDTQYF. The CDR3 region has the DNA TGTGCCAGCAGCGGTAAACCCGGGACAGTTCCAGATACGCAGTATTTT. The chain uses TRBV9 and TRBJ2-3; 7 bases are a match to TRBD1. The V gene end was trimmed by 3 bases and the J gene end by 4 bases; junction bases not matched to a gene: 11. The CDR3 length is 16 residues. The germline V gene has CDR1 SGDLS and CDR2 YYNGEE.

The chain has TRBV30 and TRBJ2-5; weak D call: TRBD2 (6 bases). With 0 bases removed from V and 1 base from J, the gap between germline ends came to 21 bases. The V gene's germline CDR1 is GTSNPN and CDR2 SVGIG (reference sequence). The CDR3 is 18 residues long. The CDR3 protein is CAWSVVGLAYPRQETQYF. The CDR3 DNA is TGTGCCTGGAGTGTCGTCGGGCTAGCGTACCCTCGCCAAGAGACCCAGTACTTC.